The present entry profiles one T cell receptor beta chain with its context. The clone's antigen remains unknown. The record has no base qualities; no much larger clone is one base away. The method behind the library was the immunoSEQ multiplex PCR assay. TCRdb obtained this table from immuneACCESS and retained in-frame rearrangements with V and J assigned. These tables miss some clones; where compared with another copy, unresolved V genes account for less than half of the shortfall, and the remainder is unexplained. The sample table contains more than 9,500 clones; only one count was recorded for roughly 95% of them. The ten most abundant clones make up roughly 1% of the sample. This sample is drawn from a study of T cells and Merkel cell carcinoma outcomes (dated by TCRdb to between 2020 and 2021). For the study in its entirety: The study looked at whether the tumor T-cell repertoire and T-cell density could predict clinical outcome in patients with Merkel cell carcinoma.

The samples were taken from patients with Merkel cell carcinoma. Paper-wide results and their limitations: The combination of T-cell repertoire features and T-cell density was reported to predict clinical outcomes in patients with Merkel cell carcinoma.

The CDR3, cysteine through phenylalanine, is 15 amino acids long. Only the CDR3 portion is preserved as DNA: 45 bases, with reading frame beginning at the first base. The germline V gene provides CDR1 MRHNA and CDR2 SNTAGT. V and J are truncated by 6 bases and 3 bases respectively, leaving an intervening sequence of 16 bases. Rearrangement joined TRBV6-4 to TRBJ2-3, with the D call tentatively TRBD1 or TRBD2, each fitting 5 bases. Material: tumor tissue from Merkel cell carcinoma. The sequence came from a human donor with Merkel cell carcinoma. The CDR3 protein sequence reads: CASSRAPWGTDTQYF. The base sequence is TGTGCCAGCAGCCGGGCCCCCTGGGGGACAGATACGCAGTATTTT.